The clone carrying this TCR beta chain was seen more than once but under ten times. Its antigen remains unidentified. The assay was immunoSEQ multiplex PCR, and TCRdb's table has in-frame clones only and misses some. The profile shows about 26,000 clones, 82% of them singletons. The data stem from a study of T cells in localized non-small cell lung cancer. Findings and caveats of the study: In uninvolved adjacent lung, T cell clonality reached its highest value, exceeding tumor.

Source: peripheral blood, taken before any cancer treatment. The TCR was taken from a woman aged 40 to 75 with stage I lung adenocarcinoma.

CDR3 nucleotides: TGTGCCAGCAGCGGACAGGGGTTTAACTATGGCTACACCTTC. Its translation: CASSGQGFNYGYTF. The V call is TRBV6-1, the J call TRBJ1-2; 9 bases are shared with TRBD1. The germline V gene has CDR1 MNHNS and CDR2 SASEGT. The CDR3 sequence is 14 residues long. J gave up 1 base and V 6 bases, and 3 bases lay outside the gene matches.